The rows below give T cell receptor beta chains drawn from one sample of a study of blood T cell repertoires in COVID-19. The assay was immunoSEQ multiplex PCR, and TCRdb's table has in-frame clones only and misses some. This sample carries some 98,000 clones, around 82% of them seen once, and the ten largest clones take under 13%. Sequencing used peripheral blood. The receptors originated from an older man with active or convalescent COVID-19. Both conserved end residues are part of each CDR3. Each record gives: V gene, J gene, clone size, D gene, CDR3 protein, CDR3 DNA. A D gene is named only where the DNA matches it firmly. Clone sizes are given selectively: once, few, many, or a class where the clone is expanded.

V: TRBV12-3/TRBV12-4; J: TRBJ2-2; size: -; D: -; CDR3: CASSRVGELFF; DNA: TGTGCCAGCAGCCGGGTCGGGGAGCTGTTTTTT
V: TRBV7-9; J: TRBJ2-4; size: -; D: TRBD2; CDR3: CASSLGAILAQNIQYF; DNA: TGTGCCAGCAGCTTAGGAGCGATACTAGCGCAAAACATTCAGTACTTC
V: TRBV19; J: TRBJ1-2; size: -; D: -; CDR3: CASSIRELHGYTF; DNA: TGTGCCAGTAGTATCCGGGAGCTCCATGGCTACACCTTC
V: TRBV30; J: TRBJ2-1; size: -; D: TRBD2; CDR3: CAWSVQRGAYEQFF; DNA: TGTGCCTGGAGTGTTCAGCGGGGGGCCTATGAGCAGTTCTTC
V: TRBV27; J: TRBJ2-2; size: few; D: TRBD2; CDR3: CASSSWTSGGVIGELFF; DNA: TGTGCCAGCAGTTCTTGGACTAGCGGGGGGGTTATCGGGGAGCTGTTTTTT
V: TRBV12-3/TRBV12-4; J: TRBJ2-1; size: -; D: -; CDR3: CASSPEGTNEQFF; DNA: TGTGCCAGCTCCCCGGAGGGCACGAATGAGCAGTTCTTC
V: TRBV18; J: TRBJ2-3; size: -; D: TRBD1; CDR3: CASSLGQGSNTDTQYF; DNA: TGTGCCAGCTCACTAGGACAGGGAAGTAACACAGATACGCAGTATTTT
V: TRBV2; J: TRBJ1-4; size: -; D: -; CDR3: CASVLEPLINEKLFF; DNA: TGTGCCAGCGTGTTGGAGCCCCTCATTAATGAAAAACTGTTTTTT
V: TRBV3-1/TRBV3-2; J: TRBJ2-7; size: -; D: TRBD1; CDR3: CASSPRDRGREQYF; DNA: TGTGCCAGCAGCCCCCGGGACAGGGGACGCGAGCAGTACTTC
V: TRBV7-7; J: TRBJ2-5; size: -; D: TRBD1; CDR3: CASSLAGGIQETQYF; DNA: TGTGCTAGCAGCTTGGCAGGGGGAATTCAAGAGACCCAGTACTTC
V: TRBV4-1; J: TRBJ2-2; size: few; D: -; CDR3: CASSPWKGQTGELFF; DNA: TGCGCCAGCAGTCCATGGAAGGGGCAGACCGGGGAGCTGTTTTTT
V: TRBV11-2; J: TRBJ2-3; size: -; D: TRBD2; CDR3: CASSVSGGAADTQYF; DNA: TGTGCCAGCAGCGTGAGCGGGGGGGCCGCAGATACGCAGTATTTT
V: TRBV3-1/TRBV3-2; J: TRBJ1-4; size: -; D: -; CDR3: CASSQVGGSEPATNEKLFF; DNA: TGTGCCAGCAGCCAAGTGGGGGGGTCAGAGCCTGCAACTAATGAAAAACTGTTTTTT
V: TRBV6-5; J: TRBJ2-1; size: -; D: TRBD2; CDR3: CASSYNSGGRNEQFF; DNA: TGTGCCAGCAGTTACAATAGCGGGGGGAGGAATGAGCAGTTCTTC
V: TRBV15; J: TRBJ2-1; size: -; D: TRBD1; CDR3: CATSRGGTGNDNEQFF; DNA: TGTGCCACCAGCAGAGGCGGGACAGGGAACGACAATGAGCAGTTCTTC
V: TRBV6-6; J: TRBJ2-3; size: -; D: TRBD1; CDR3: CASSPGQGPDTQYF; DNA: TGTGCCAGCAGTCCGGGACAGGGCCCAGATACGCAGTATTTT
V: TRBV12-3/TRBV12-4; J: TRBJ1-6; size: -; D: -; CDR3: CASRTGFNSPLHF; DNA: TGTGCCAGCAGAACAGGGTTTAATTCACCCCTCCACTTT
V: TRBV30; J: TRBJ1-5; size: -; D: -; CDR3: CAWTQGINQPQHF; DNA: TGTGCCTGGACACAGGGAATCAATCAGCCCCAGCATTTT
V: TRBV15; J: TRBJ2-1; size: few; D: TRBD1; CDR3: CATSRSNRGSSYNEQFF; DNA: TGTGCCACCAGCAGAAGTAACAGGGGGTCCTCCTACAATGAGCAGTTCTTC
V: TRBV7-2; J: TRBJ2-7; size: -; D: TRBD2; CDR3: CASSLDGGSPYEQYF; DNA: TGTGCCAGCAGCTTAGACGGGGGGAGCCCCTACGAGCAGTACTTC
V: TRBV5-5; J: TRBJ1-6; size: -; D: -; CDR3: CASSQLVRNSPLHF; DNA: TGTGCCAGCAGCCAGTTGGTCCGAAATTCACCCCTCCACTTT
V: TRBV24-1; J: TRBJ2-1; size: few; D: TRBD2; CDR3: CATSDPTSGGGTEQFF; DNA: TGTGCCACCAGTGACCCTACTAGCGGGGGGGGTACTGAGCAGTTCTTC
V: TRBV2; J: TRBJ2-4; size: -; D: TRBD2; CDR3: CASSSRTSGGSDIQYF; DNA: TGTGCCAGCAGTTCGAGGACTAGCGGGGGGTCGGACATTCAGTACTTC
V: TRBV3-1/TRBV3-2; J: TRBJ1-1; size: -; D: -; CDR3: CASSQGHQGRGAFF; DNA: TGTGCCAGCAGCCAAGGACATCAGGGGAGGGGAGCTTTCTTT
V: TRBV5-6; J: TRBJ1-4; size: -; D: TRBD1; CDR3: CASTRDRGYGNEKLFF; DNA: TGTGCCAGCACTCGGGACAGGGGTTATGGTAATGAAAAACTGTTTTTT
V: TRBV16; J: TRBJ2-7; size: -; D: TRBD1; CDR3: CASSQSGTGYEQYF; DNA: TGTGCCAGCAGCCAATCAGGGACAGGCTACGAGCAGTACTTC
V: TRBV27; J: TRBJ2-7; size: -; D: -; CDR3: CASSWGHQSYEQYF; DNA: TGTGCCAGCAGTTGGGGACACCAATCCTACGAGCAGTACTTC
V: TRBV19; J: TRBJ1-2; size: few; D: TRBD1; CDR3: CASRQGNYGYTF; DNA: TGTGCCAGTCGACAGGGCAACTATGGCTACACCTTC
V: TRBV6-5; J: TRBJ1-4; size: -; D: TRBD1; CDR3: CASSYSLGTVEKLFF; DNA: TGTGCCAGCAGTTACTCACTTGGGACAGTTGAAAAACTGTTTTTT
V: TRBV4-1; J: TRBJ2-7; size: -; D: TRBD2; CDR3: CASSPKSGGIIYEQYF; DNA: TGCGCCAGCAGCCCTAAAAGCGGGGGGATCATCTACGAGCAGTACTTC
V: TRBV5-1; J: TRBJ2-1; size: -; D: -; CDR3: CASSWGRASGGPHNEQFF; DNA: TGCGCCAGCAGCTGGGGACGGGCTTCCGGGGGGCCTCACAATGAGCAGTTCTTC
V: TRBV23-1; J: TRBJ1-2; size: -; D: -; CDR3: CASSQSRETGGYTF; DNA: TGCGCCAGCAGTCAATCCCGGGAAACGGGAGGCTACACCTTC
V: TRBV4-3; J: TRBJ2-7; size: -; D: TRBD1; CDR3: CASSPSGTGESYEQYF; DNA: TGCGCCAGCAGCCCCTCTGGAACAGGGGAGTCCTACGAGCAGTACTTC
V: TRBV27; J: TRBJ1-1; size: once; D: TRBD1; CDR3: CASSRQGASTEAFF; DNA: TGTGCCAGCAGTCGACAGGGGGCGAGCACTGAAGCTTTCTTT
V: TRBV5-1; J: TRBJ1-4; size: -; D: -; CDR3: CASSLATGEKLFF; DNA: TGCGCCAGCAGCTTGGCAACAGGTGAAAAACTGTTTTTT
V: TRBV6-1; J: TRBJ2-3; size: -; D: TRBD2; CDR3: CASSDAGGPYTQYF; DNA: TGTGCCAGCAGTGACGCGGGGGGGCCTTATACGCAGTATTTT
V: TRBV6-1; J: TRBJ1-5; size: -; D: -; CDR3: CASSELTGNQPQHF; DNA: TGTGCCAGCAGTGAGCTGACGGGGAATCAGCCCCAGCATTTT
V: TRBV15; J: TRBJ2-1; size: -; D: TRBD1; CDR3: CATSRGDSRNEQFF; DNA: TGTGCCACCAGCAGAGGGGACAGCCGCAATGAGCAGTTCTTC
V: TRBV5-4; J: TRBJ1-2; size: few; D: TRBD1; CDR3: CASSPAGRQGYGYTF; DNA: TGTGCCAGCAGCCCCGCCGGCCGACAGGGATATGGCTACACCTTC
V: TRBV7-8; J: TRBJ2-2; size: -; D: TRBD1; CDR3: CASRRDRSYTGELFF; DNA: TGTGCCAGCAGGCGGGACAGGAGTTACACCGGGGAGCTGTTTTTT
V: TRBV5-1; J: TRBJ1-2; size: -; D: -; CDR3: CASSPEGGLSIGYTF; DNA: TGCGCCAGCAGCCCGGAGGGGGGGCTCTCTATTGGCTACACCTTC
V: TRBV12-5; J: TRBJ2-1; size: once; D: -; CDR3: CASGPGSSPHEQFF; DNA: TGTGCTAGTGGCCCCGGGTCCAGTCCCCATGAGCAGTTCTTC
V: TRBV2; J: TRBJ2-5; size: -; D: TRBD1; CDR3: CASSGQGAGETQYF; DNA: TGTGCCAGCAGTGGACAGGGGGCGGGTGAGACCCAGTACTTC
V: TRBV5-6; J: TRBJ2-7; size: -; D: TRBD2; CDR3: CASSAVGSGGAPIYEQYF; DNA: TGTGCCAGCAGCGCCGTTGGTAGCGGGGGGGCACCCATCTACGAGCAGTACTTC
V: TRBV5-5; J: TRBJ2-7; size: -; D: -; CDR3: CASSLEQRATEQYF; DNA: TGTGCCAGCAGCTTGGAACAGAGGGCGACCGAGCAGTACTTC
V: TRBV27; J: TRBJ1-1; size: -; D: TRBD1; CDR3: CASSLGTGVMNTEAFF; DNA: TGTGCCAGCAGTTTAGGCACAGGGGTCATGAACACTGAAGCTTTCTTT
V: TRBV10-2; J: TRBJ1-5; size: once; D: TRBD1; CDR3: CASTPGQPNQPQHF; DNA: TGCGCCAGCACCCCGGGACAGCCCAATCAGCCCCAGCATTTT
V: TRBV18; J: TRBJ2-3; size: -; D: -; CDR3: CASSPPNRLIGSTDTQYF; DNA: TGTGCCAGCTCACCACCGAACAGATTGATTGGGAGCACAGATACGCAGTATTTT
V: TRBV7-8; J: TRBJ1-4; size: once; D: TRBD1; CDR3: CASSPGTARTNEKLFF; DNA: TGTGCCAGCAGCCCCGGGACAGCCCGGACTAATGAAAAACTGTTTTTT
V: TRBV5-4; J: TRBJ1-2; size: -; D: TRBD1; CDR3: CASSTGQGGGSNYGYTF; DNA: TGTGCCAGCAGCACCGGACAGGGAGGGGGATCTAACTATGGCTACACCTTC
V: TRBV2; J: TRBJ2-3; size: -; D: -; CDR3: CASSGNRVRTDTQYF; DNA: TGTGCCAGCAGTGGGAACAGGGTGCGAACAGATACGCAGTATTTT
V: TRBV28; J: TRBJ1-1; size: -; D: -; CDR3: CASSFNTGMNTEAFF; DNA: TGTGCCAGCAGTTTTAATACAGGTATGAACACTGAAGCTTTCTTT
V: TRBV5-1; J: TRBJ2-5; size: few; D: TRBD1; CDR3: CASNPRGRGETQYF; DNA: TGCGCCAGCAACCCCAGGGGGCGAGGAGAGACCCAGTACTTC
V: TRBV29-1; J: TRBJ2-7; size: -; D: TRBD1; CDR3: CSVRTGFYEQYF; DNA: TGCAGCGTGAGGACAGGTTTCTACGAGCAGTACTTC